This is a list of T cell receptor beta chains from one sample in a study of regulatory T cells in long-lasting Graves disease. TCRdb re-called the multiplex PCR reads with MiXCR, one entry per CDR3 protein. The sample consists of about 420,000 distinct CDR3 sequences, 20% to 25% of them appearing once. The sample here was peripheral blood mononuclear cells (PBMCs), taken when the disease was refractory, from a patient treated with antithyroid drugs. Source of these receptors: a female donor with Graves disease. Both conserved end residues are part of each CDR3. D genes are given only for firm matches. Clone size is not always given. Where it is, it says once, few, many or a class for expanded clones.

D,length,J,size,V,DNA,CDR3
.,14,TRBJ1-5,.,TRBV6-1,TGTGCCAGCACCAAAGGGCACAGCAATCAGCCCCAGCATTTT,CASTKGHSNQPQHF
.,11,TRBJ2-5,few,TRBV6-1,TGTGCCAGCGCCTCCGGAGAGACCCAGTACTTC,CASASGETQYF
TRBD1,16,TRBJ1-5,.,TRBV6-1,TGTGCCAGCAGTGTGGATCCGGGACAGGGAACTCAGCCCCAGCATTTT,CASSVDPGQGTQPQHF
.,15,TRBJ1-2,few,TRBV14,TGTGCCAGCAGCCAAAACCAGGGATTGGACTATGGCTACACCTTC,CASSQNQGLDYGYTF
.,13,TRBJ2-7,few,TRBV28,TGTGCCAGCAGTTTGGAGGTTCCCCCCGAGCAGTACTTC,CASSLEVPPEQYF
.,13,TRBJ2-2,many,TRBV3-1,TGTGCCAGCAGTCGGGTTAGAACCGGGGAGCTGTTTTTT,CASSRVRTGELFF
.,11,TRBJ2-4,few,TRBV6-2/TRBV6-3,TGTGCCAGCAGTTCACCTTACATTCAGTACTTC,CASSSPYIQYF
TRBD2,15,TRBJ2-3,few,TRBV6-1,TGTGCCAGCAAGTCGGAAGCGGGAGGATCGGATACGCAGTATTTT,CASKSEAGGSDTQYF
.,15,TRBJ1-5,.,TRBV7-8,TGTGCCAGCAGCTTAGACAGGAATAACAATCAGCCCCAGCATTTT,CASSLDRNNNQPQHF
.,14,TRBJ1-2,many,TRBV7-8,TGTGCCAGCAGTCGGGACGAAAGTTCCTATGGCTACACCTTC,CASSRDESSYGYTF
.,13,TRBJ1-1,many,TRBV7-3,TGTGCCAGCAGCACCCACCCCGTCGCTGAAGCTTTCTTT,CASSTHPVAEAFF
TRBD1,14,TRBJ1-2,.,TRBV9,TGTGCCAGCAGTTCCCCGACAGGGGTGAATGGCTACACCTTC,CASSSPTGVNGYTF
.,16,TRBJ1-4,.,TRBV5-1,TGCGCCAGCAGCTTGGCTCTTGACAGGACTAATGAAAAACTGTTTTTT,CASSLALDRTNEKLFF
.,16,TRBJ1-1,.,TRBV5-4,TGTGCCAGCAGCGGCGGACCCTTGGGAATGAACACTGAAGCTTTCTTT,CASSGGPLGMNTEAFF
.,22,TRBJ2-6,few,TRBV6-2/TRBV6-3,TGTGCCAGCAGTTATCTTTCAGGATTCCGCGCCAGCACCTCCTCTGGGGCCAACGTCCTGACTTTC,CASSYLSGFRASTSSGANVLTF
TRBD1,13,TRBJ1-4,.,TRBV13,TGTGCCAGCGGGGACAGTTTCGTCGAAAAACTGTTTTTT,CASGDSFVEKLFF
TRBD1,13,TRBJ2-7,.,TRBV18,TGTGCCAGCTCACAGGGGGCCCTCTACGAGCAGTACTTC,CASSQGALYEQYF
.,13,TRBJ2-2,.,TRBV12-3/TRBV12-4,TGTGCCAGCAGTTTAAAGGCGTTCGGGGAGCTGTTTTTT,CASSLKAFGELFF
.,16,TRBJ2-1,.,TRBV12-3/TRBV12-4,TGTGCCAGCAGGCATATAGCGGAAGACTCCTACAATGAGCAGTTCTTC,CASRHIAEDSYNEQFF
.,12,TRBJ2-7,few,TRBV7-9,TGTGCCAGCAGCTCCCACCGTCGAGACAATGGCTTC,CASSSHRRDNGF
.,11,TRBJ1-2,.,TRBV30,TGTGCCTGGAGAAGTGGGTATGGCTACACCTTC,CAWRSGYGYTF
.,15,TRBJ1-1,many,TRBV30,TGTGCCTGGAGTGTACGGGGGCAGGGATTCACTGAAGCTTTCTTT,CAWSVRGQGFTEAFF
.,14,TRBJ2-7,few,TRBV12-3/TRBV12-4,TGTGCCAGCAGTTTTGGGGGGTCCTACTACGAGCAGTACTTC,CASSFGGSYYEQYF
.,17,TRBJ2-7,many,TRBV2,TGTGCCAGCAGTGAAGTAGGACTAATGGCGGGTACTTACGAGCAGTACTTC,CASSEVGLMAGTYEQYF
.,14,TRBJ2-5,many,TRBV6-2/TRBV6-3,TGTGCCAGCAGTTATATAGGGGTCCAAGAGACCCAGTACTTC,CASSYIGVQETQYF
.,17,TRBJ1-3,.,TRBV25-1,TGTGCCAGCAGTGAAGATATAGGTTTGCGCTCTGGAAACACCATATATTTT,CASSEDIGLRSGNTIYF
TRBD1,14,TRBJ1-2,many,TRBV12-3/TRBV12-4,TGTGCCAGCAGTCCGACAGGGGACAGCTATGGCTACACCTTC,CASSPTGDSYGYTF
.,15,TRBJ2-5,.,TRBV25-1,TGTGCCAGCAGTGAACCTGGGTCGTACCAAGAGACCCAGTACTTC,CASSEPGSYQETQYF
.,13,TRBJ1-1,.,TRBV7-2,TGTGCCAGCAGCGGATTCATTAAACCTGAAGCTTTCTTT,CASSGFIKPEAFF
.,15,TRBJ2-2,.,TRBV19,TGTGCCAGTAGTTATAGCCACCGGCCGCCCGGGGAGCTGTTTTTT,CASSYSHRPPGELFF